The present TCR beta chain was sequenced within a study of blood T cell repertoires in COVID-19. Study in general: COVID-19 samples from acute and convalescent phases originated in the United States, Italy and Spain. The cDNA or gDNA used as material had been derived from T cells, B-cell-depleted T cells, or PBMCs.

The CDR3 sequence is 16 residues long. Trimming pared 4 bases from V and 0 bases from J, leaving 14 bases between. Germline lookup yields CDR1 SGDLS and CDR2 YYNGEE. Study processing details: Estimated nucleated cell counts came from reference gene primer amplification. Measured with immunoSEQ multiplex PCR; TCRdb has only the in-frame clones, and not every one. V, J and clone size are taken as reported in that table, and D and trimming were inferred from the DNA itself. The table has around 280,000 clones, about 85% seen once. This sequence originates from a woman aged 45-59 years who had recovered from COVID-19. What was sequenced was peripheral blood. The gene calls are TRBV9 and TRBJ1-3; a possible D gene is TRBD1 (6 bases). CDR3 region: CASSTGQLYSGNTIYF. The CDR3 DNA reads TGTGCCAGCAGCACCGGACAGTTGTACTCTGGAAACACCATATATTTT.